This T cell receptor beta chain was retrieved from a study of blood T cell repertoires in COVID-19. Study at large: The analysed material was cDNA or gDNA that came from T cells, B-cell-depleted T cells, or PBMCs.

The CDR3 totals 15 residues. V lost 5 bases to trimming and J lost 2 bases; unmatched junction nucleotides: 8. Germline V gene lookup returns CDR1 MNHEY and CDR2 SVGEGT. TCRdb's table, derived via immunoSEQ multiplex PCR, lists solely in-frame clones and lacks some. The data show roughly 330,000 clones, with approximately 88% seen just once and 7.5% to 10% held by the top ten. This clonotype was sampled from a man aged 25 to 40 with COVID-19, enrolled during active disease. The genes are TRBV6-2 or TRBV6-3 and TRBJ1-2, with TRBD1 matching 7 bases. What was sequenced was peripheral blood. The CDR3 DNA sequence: TGTGCCAGCAGTCGTCGGGACAGCCCCAACTATGGCTACACCTTC. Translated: CASSRRDSPNYGYTF.